The rows below give T cell receptor beta chains drawn from one sample of a study of blood T cell repertoires in COVID-19. Sequencing was performed with immunoSEQ multiplex PCR; in TCRdb, only in-frame clones are kept and a portion is missing. The repertoire has roughly 250,000 clones, about 86% of them found once; the top ten carry around 16%. Sequenced material: peripheral blood. Every receptor here comes from a person aged 70 to 80 with COVID-19, enrolled during active disease. Both conserved end residues are part of each CDR3. A D gene is named only where the DNA matches it firmly. Size is stated for part of the rows, as once, few or many counts, or as a class when the clone is expanded.

cdr3_nt	cdr3_aa	j_call	d_call	v_call	clone_size
TGTGCCAGCAGTGGGTCTAGCGGGGGGTCTCTGGGTGGAGATACGCAGTATTTT	CASSGSSGGSLGGDTQYF	TRBJ2-3	TRBD2	TRBV2	once
TGTGCCAGCAGTACCGGGACTTTCGGGTACACAGATACGCAGTATTTT	CASSTGTFGYTDTQYF	TRBJ2-3	NA	TRBV7-2	NA
TGTGCCAGCAGTCCTACAGGGTTGAGCAATCAGCCCCAGCATTTT	CASSPTGLSNQPQHF	TRBJ1-5	NA	TRBV6-5	NA
TGTGCCAGCAGCCCGGGACAGTACTCCAATGAGCAGTTCTTC	CASSPGQYSNEQFF	TRBJ2-1	TRBD1	TRBV3-1/TRBV3-2	NA
TGTGCCACCCAAAGCGGGACTAGCTCCTACGAGCAGTACTTC	CATQSGTSSYEQYF	TRBJ2-7	TRBD2	TRBV27	NA
TGTGCCAGCAGCCAAGATTTGGCGGGATTTGGTGGCTACACCTTC	CASSQDLAGFGGYTF	TRBJ1-2	NA	TRBV14	NA
TGTGTCAGCAGCCCCGGGACAGGGTCGTACGAGCAGTACTTC	CVSSPGTGSYEQYF	TRBJ2-7	TRBD1	TRBV7-2	NA
TGCGCCAGCAGCTTGAGGGTTTCGGGACAGGGGGTATCGGGTCGTACCTACGAGCAGTACTTC	CASSLRVSGQGVSGRTYEQYF	TRBJ2-7	TRBD1	TRBV5-1	NA
TGTGCCAGCAGTGGAAGGACAAGGGGGTACAATGAGCAGTTCTTC	CASSGRTRGYNEQFF	TRBJ2-1	NA	TRBV2	once
TGCGCCAGCAGCCAAGTGGCGGGAGTGTTTGATACGCAGTATTTT	CASSQVAGVFDTQYF	TRBJ2-3	TRBD2	TRBV4-1	NA
TGTGCCAGCAGCCAAGATACAGGACGCGGGGGAACCTACGAGCAGTACTTC	CASSQDTGRGGTYEQYF	TRBJ2-7	TRBD2	TRBV3-1/TRBV3-2	NA
TGTGCCAGCAGCCAACGGGGGGATTGGTCGAACACTGAAGCTTTCTTT	CASSQRGDWSNTEAFF	TRBJ1-1	NA	TRBV3-1/TRBV3-2	NA
TGCAGTGCTAGTCCCCTGCTACCGACTAAGTTCCTTTACAATGAGCAGTTCTTC	CSASPLLPTKFLYNEQFF	TRBJ2-1	NA	TRBV20-1	NA
TGTGCCAGCAGTGAAGTGGGGACAGCCTTTCAGCCCCAGCATTTT	CASSEVGTAFQPQHF	TRBJ1-5	TRBD1	TRBV2	NA
TGCGCCAGCAGCATCCGGGACAGAGGGGCTTCACCCCTCCACTTT	CASSIRDRGASPLHF	TRBJ1-6	TRBD1	TRBV5-1	NA
TGCAGCGTTGAAGGGCCAGCGCGAAGCTCCTACAATGAGCAGTTCTTC	CSVEGPARSSYNEQFF	TRBJ2-1	NA	TRBV29-1	NA
TGTGCCAGCAGAAGTTCCAGGGGCACTGAAGCTTTCTTT	CASRSSRGTEAFF	TRBJ1-1	NA	TRBV12-3/TRBV12-4	NA
TGTGCCAGTGGAGGGGGCGGACGACAGCCCCAGCATTTT	CASGGGGRQPQHF	TRBJ1-5	TRBD1	TRBV19	once
TGTGCCAGCAGCGGGACTAATTGGGATACGCAGTATTTT	CASSGTNWDTQYF	TRBJ2-3	TRBD2	TRBV6-2/TRBV6-3	NA
TGTGCCAGCAGTACCTTCAGCGGGGTACAAGAGACCCAGTACTTC	CASSTFSGVQETQYF	TRBJ2-5	TRBD2	TRBV27	NA
TGTGCCATACGGGGGGGGGCCGGTCAGCCCCAGCATTTT	CAIRGGAGQPQHF	TRBJ1-5	NA	TRBV10-3	NA
TGTGCCAGCAGCGATCTGGGGGAGGCGGGGGGAGAGACCCAGTACTTC	CASSDLGEAGGETQYF	TRBJ2-5	TRBD2	TRBV9	NA
TGTGCCAGCAGCTTAATGCCAGGAAGGAACACTGAAGCTTTCTTT	CASSLMPGRNTEAFF	TRBJ1-1	NA	TRBV7-3	NA
TGTGCCAGCAGCGGAGAGGGTAGGGGGAATTCACCCCTCCACTTT	CASSGEGRGNSPLHF	TRBJ1-6	NA	TRBV5-5	NA
TGTGCCAGCAGCTCGGGACTAGCGGGCACCGGGGAGCTGTTTTTT	CASSSGLAGTGELFF	TRBJ2-2	TRBD2	TRBV11-2	few
TGTGCCAGCAGTTTCCGTGACAGGGGGTATAACTATGGCTACACCTTC	CASSFRDRGYNYGYTF	TRBJ1-2	TRBD1	TRBV7-9	NA
TGTGCCAGCAGTGAACTGGAGACCCAGTACTTC	CASSELETQYF	TRBJ2-5	NA	TRBV6-1	NA
TGTGCCAGCAGCTTGCCGCAGATGAACTATGGCTACACCTTC	CASSLPQMNYGYTF	TRBJ1-2	NA	TRBV5-4	NA
TGTGCCTGGAAAAACGGGGGGTTGGATTCACCCCTCCACTTT	CAWKNGGLDSPLHF	TRBJ1-6	NA	TRBV30	NA
TGTGCCAGCAGTCAAACTAGCGGGAGTACAGATACGCAGTATTTT	CASSQTSGSTDTQYF	TRBJ2-3	TRBD2	TRBV6-5	NA
TGTGCCAGCAGCTTAGGACAGGGGGCCACTGAAGCTTTCTTT	CASSLGQGATEAFF	TRBJ1-1	TRBD1	TRBV13	once
TGTGCCAGCAAAGCGTTGCGGGAGGACACAGATACGCAGTATTTT	CASKALREDTDTQYF	TRBJ2-3	TRBD2	TRBV28	NA
TGTGCCAGCAGCCAAGGTCTACAGGGGGCGGCCGGGGAGCTGTTTTTT	CASSQGLQGAAGELFF	TRBJ2-2	TRBD1	TRBV14	once
TGTGCCAGCAGTTACGTGCAGGGGAGTGATGGCTACACCTTC	CASSYVQGSDGYTF	TRBJ1-2	NA	TRBV6-5	NA
TGTGCCAGCTGGCTGAATAGCCCCTACGAGCAGTACTTC	CASWLNSPYEQYF	TRBJ2-7	NA	TRBV6-5	few
TGTGCCAGCAGGTTCGGGACAGGGTCGTCTGGCTACACCTTC	CASRFGTGSSGYTF	TRBJ1-2	TRBD1	TRBV5-4	NA
TGTGCCAGCAGCTTAGCGGGACTCGAATACAATGAGCAGTTCTTC	CASSLAGLEYNEQFF	TRBJ2-1	NA	TRBV7-2	NA
TGTGCCAGCAGTTTTAGCGGGGGGGCCACCGGGGAGCTGTTTTTT	CASSFSGGATGELFF	TRBJ2-2	TRBD2	TRBV6-5	NA
TGTGCCTGGAGTCTAAGAGTTGAAGAAGCTTTCTTT	CAWSLRVEEAFF	TRBJ1-1	NA	TRBV30	NA
TGTGCCAGCAGTTACCCAGGGGATCGCAGCGGGGAGCTGTTTTTT	CASSYPGDRSGELFF	TRBJ2-2	NA	TRBV6-5	NA
TGTGCCAGTAGTCCCCGCCGAACAGGGGATAATGAAAAACTGTTTTTT	CASSPRRTGDNEKLFF	TRBJ1-4	TRBD1	TRBV19	NA
TGTGCCAGCAGCCAAGATCTTACAGGGGCTGGGGAGCAGTACTTC	CASSQDLTGAGEQYF	TRBJ2-7	TRBD1	TRBV3-1/TRBV3-2	NA
TGTGCCAGCAGCTTAGTGGTTCAGGGGCGTGCTGAAGCTTTCTTT	CASSLVVQGRAEAFF	TRBJ1-1	NA	TRBV7-8	few
TGCAGTGTTCCCGGCACAGATACGCAGTATTTT	CSVPGTDTQYF	TRBJ2-3	NA	TRBV20-1	NA
TGTGCCAGCAGCCCAGGGGTCGACCCAACGCTGAATGAAGCTTTCTTT	CASSPGVDPTLNEAFF	TRBJ1-1	NA	TRBV9	NA
TGTGCCAGTAGTATAGGGGGGAGGGTTATTGAGCAGTTCTTC	CASSIGGRVIEQFF	TRBJ2-1	TRBD2	TRBV19	NA
TGTGCCAGCAGTGGACTAGCGGGGCCTCCCGGGGAGCTGTTTTTT	CASSGLAGPPGELFF	TRBJ2-2	TRBD2	TRBV2	NA
TGCGCCAGCAGCTTGGCCGATTCGAACAGGGGGAAGAATTCACCCCTCCACTTT	CASSLADSNRGKNSPLHF	TRBJ1-6	TRBD1	TRBV5-1	NA
TGTGCCAGCAGCCGACCCGGACAGTCCCACTCTGGAAACACCATATATTTT	CASSRPGQSHSGNTIYF	TRBJ1-3	NA	TRBV28	NA
TGTGCCAGCAGCTCGGGACGTGCGGGGTCAACTTCCGGGGGGTACGAGCAGTACTTC	CASSSGRAGSTSGGYEQYF	TRBJ2-7	TRBD2	TRBV5-4	few
TGTGCCAGCACCTTACTTTCTCCTAGCACAGATACGCAGTATTTT	CASTLLSPSTDTQYF	TRBJ2-3	NA	TRBV6-6	NA
TGTGCCAGTAGTATCGGTATAAATTCACCCCTCCACTTT	CASSIGINSPLHF	TRBJ1-6	NA	TRBV19	NA
TGTGCCAGCATGACTAGAACGGGGGGGACAGATACGCAGTATTTT	CASMTRTGGTDTQYF	TRBJ2-3	TRBD2	TRBV6-5	once
TGTGCCAGCTCACGCGCTATCCAAGAGACCCAGTACTTC	CASSRAIQETQYF	TRBJ2-5	NA	TRBV18	NA
TGTGCCAGTAGTCCAACAGGGACTGGGGCCAACGTCCTGACTTTC	CASSPTGTGANVLTF	TRBJ2-6	NA	TRBV19	NA